The clone carrying this TCR beta chain was counted at least ten times. What it recognizes is unknown. MiXCR was run by TCRdb on the 5' RACE reads, yielding one entry per CDR3 protein. The sample yields more than 300,000 distinct CDR3 sequences, roughly an eighth seen once. The sample originates from a study of T-cell memory formation after mild COVID-19. Study-level findings and limits: The second-wave clones peaking on day 37 were not confirmed as SARS-CoV-2-specific.

Germline V lookup: CDR1 LGHNA, CDR2 YNFKEQ. V lost 4 bases and J lost 1, with 7 bases in between. This CDR3 contains 13 residues. The TCR originated in a man between 18 and 35 years old who had mild COVID-19 (a few samples of this study predate the infection). Cell type and time point are not known. The chain employs TRBV4-2 and TRBJ2-5; unclear D gene. Sequences were obtained from PBMCs or a T cell subset sorted from them (not recorded which). CDR3 region: CASSPTLQETQYF. The CDR3 DNA follows: TGTGCCAGCAGCCCTACTCTCCAAGAGACCCAGTACTTC.